The clone carrying this T cell receptor (beta chain) has only one observation. Its antigen is not known. The entry originates in a study of T cell responses to AZD1222 COVID-19 vaccine. Study-wide findings and caveats: Donors in the cohort were predominantly white British and more often female, and clonal diversity was possibly underestimated.

V dropped 3 bases and J dropped 3; count of bases not matched to a gene: 6. The CDR3 has 15 residues. Germline CDR1 and CDR2: MGHRA and YSYEKL. Libraries were prepared by immunoSEQ multiplex PCR; TCRdb keeps only in-frame clonotypes and omits some of them. This repertoire shows around 110,000 clones, roughly 93% found once; its top ten account for 1.5% to 2%. The sequence derives from an adult in good health. The sequenced sample was peripheral blood, obtained on day 0 of AZD1222 vaccination. This chain joins TRBV4-1 and TRBJ2-7; 9 bases line up with TRBD1. The CDR3 is CASSHPGQGYYEQYV. The CDR3 nucleotides read TGCGCCAGCAGCCATCCGGGACAGGGTTACTACGAGCAGTACGTC.